This TCR beta chain was documented in a study of Graves' ophthalmopathy and Graves' hyperthyroidism. Amplification from RNA transcripts yielded the TCR beta CDR3 regions. HTBI-primed RT-PCR formed the first round, and a multiplex PCR formed the second. TCRdb used MiXCR to reprocess the multiplex PCR reads, holding one entry per CDR3 protein. The repertoire holds around 600,000 distinct CDR3 sequences, with roughly two fifths as singletons. V lost 0 bases, J lost 6 bases, and 9 bases lay in between. This CDR3 comprises 14 residues. The germline gives CDR1 MNHNS, CDR2 SASEGT. This clonotype was seen at least ten times.

V and J are TRBV6-1 and TRBJ1-5; D is unresolved. The sequenced sample consisted of peripheral blood. This TCR derives from an adult man with Graves' ophthalmopathy. CDR3 nucleotides: TGTGCCAGCAGTGAAGCGGGTAGGGCTCAGCCCCAGCATTTT. It yields the protein CASSEAGRAQPQHF.